The clone carrying this T cell receptor beta chain was seen only once. Antigen: not known. The data derive from a study of CD8 T cells in ankylosing spondylitis. Study results and caveats: For ankylosing spondylitis blood, a TCR beta motif of about eight highly homologous variants appeared characteristic.

This CDR3 has 15 residues. Preparation of TCR beta libraries was done by quantitative 5'-RACE with molecular barcodes. TCRdb re-called the 5' RACE reads through MiXCR, storing one row per CDR3 protein. The sample consists of 250,000 to 400,000 distinct CDR3 sequences, under 14% of them appearing once. The chain uses TRBV21-1 and TRBJ2-7; the table assigns TRBD2, which was not confirmed against the DNA. TRBV21-1 is shown as a pseudogene. The clonotype was recovered from a female donor with ankylosing spondylitis or in good health (not recorded which). Sequences were obtained from blood, either unsorted or a sorted T cell fraction (not recorded which). This CDR3 is CASSKGRDYPYEQYF. The CDR3 nucleotides read TGTGCCAGCAGCAAAGGGAGGGACTACCCCTACGAGCAGTACTTC.